The subject of this entry is one TCR beta chain. Its antigen is still unknown. There are no base qualities to consult, and no much larger clone falls within one base. This specimen belongs to a study of T-cell memory formation after mild COVID-19 (dated by TCRdb to 2020 to 2023). Concerning the study at large: Most TCR sequence clusters were specific to one of the two donors. The cohort comprised two young, previously healthy adult volunteers, one female and one male. In a couple of donors, T-cell clones that expanded and contracted after mild COVID-19 were tracked by sequencing TCRalpha and TCRbeta repertoires over time. Overall study results and their limits: Contracting CD4+ clones were located mainly in the CM and EM memory subsets, whereas CD8+ clones were found to be enriched in EMRA. SARS-CoV-2 specificity was not confirmed for the second-wave clones peaking on day 37. From day 15 to 85, contracting clones showed balanced CD4/CD8 phenotypes, whereas a second wave of clones that expanded from day 15 to 37 leaned towards CD4+. The study included only a couple of mild cases, and larger cohorts that include severe cases with pre-infection samples were judged to be necessary. Some responding clones were detected in pre-infection memory, which suggested that pre-existing cross-reactive memory T cells had joined the SARS-CoV-2 response.

Reads for this sample came from an Illumina NovaSeq 6000. cDNA libraries for TCRalpha and TCRbeta were prepared by 5'RACE using constant-segment primers, with sample barcodes and unique molecular identifiers added. RNA was extracted from every sample with Trizol reagent. The libraries were amplified in two PCR steps, and the second step added a second sample barcode and Illumina TruSeq adapters. Sequencing of libraries was performed on an Illumina NovaSeq with 2 x 150 bp paired-end reads. The paper's data handling went like this. The reads were demultiplexed and collapsed into UMI-guided consensus sequences using migec v1.2.7. With mixcr v2.1.11, UMI consensuses were aligned to TRA and TRB V and J templates and assembled into clonotypes. A clonotype was counted as expanded or contracted only when both edgeR and NoisET called the clonotype significant, with the noise models trained on biological replicates. For edgeR calls, the cutoffs were a false discovery rate-adjusted p below 0.01 and a log2 fold-change threshold of 1. As an exploratory analysis of dynamics, max-normalized trajectories of the 1000 most abundant clonotypes were examined with PCA combined with hierarchical clustering. Separately sequenced CD4+ and CD8+ repertoires were used to assign a CD4 or CD8 phenotype to each responding clone. The raw public data were reprocessed by TCRdb itself: fastp quality trimming at Q25, MiXCR clonotype calling, in-frame beta chains only. Every distinct CDR3 protein forms one entry, paired with its most common genes and DNA. The V and J calls come from TCRdb's annotation, not from the publication. The table for this sample lists under 90,000 distinct CDR3 sequences; approximately 14% of them were counted only once. Jointly, the top ten make up about 31% of the sample.

Ficoll-Paque density gradient centrifugation was the method used to isolate PBMCs. V loses 4 bases of germline sequence and J loses 7 bases, and the interval between the two ends is 17 bases. The CDR3 spans 14 residues, from the cysteine through the phenylalanine. The only DNA kept is the CDR3, 42 bases in frame from the first base. In the germline V gene (reference sequence), CDR1 corresponds to PRHDT and CDR2 to FYEKMQ. The specimen sequenced was PBMCs or a T cell subset sorted from them (not recorded which). The sequence is built from TRBV13 and TRBJ2-7; the D gene is perhaps TRBD1, on 6 matching bases. The sequence came from an adult woman who had mild COVID-19 (a few samples of this study predate the infection). The sample titles of this study are shuffled in the database, so cell type and time point are left out; the donor was told from shared clones. The nucleotide sequence is TGTGCCAGCAGCTCCCGGGACACCTCTGGTGAGCAGTACTTC. It is translated as CASSSRDTSGEQYF.